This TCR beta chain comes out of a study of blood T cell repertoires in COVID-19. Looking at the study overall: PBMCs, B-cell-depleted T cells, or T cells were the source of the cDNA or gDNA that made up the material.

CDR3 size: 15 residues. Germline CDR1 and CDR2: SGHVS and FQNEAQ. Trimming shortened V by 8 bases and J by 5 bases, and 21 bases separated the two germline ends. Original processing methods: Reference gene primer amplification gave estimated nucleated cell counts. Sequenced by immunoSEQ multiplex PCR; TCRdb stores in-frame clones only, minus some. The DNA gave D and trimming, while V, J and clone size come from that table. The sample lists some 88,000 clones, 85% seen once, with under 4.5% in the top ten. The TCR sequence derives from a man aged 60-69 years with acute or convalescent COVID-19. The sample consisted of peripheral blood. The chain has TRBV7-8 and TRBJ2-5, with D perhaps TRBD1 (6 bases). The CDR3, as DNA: TGTGCCAGCCGCAAGACAGGCACCAGAGTGGAGACCCAGTACTTC. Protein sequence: CASRKTGTRVETQYF.